This entry lists 16 T cell receptor beta chains sequenced from one sample in a study of blood T cells in healthy people across ages. A second about 6 to 12 cycle PCR used barcoded and J-beta primers. TCRdb ran MiXCR on the 5' RACE reads and lists one entry per CDR3 protein. This table has around 900,000 distinct CDR3 sequences, approximately 50% appearing once. The sample was blood. Receptors originate from a woman between 55 and 75 years old in good health.

Only a few counts were recorded for this clonotype. V usage is TRBV20-1 and J usage is TRBJ2-4, with D possibly matching TRBD1 (6 bases). Germline values: CDR1 DFQATT, CDR2 SNEGSKA (reference sequence). The CDR3 sequence is 15 residues long. Trimming cost V 2 bases and J 9 bases, with 20 bases left between them. The CDR3 reads CSARFKDRVRTIQYF. CDR3 nucleotide sequence: TGCAGTGCTAGATTCAAGGACAGAGTGAGAACCATTCAGTACTTC.

To note about this clonotype: The germline gene is not matched at one end of the junction; a read error may be the cause. The CDR3 loop is CASSPGLVYGQYF. For the CDR3, the DNA is TGTGCCAGCAGCCCAGGATTAGTCTACGGGCAGTACTTC. The rearrangement joins TRBV6-2 or TRBV6-3 to TRBJ2-7; D gene unclear. The CDR3 has 13 amino acids. Germline V CDR1 and CDR2: MNHEY, SVGEGT.

CDR3 residues: CSANGGRAMGEQFF. The CDR3, as DNA: TGCAGTGCTAATGGCGGGAGGGCCATGGGTGAGCAGTTCTTC. The chain uses TRBV20-1 and TRBJ2-1, with 9 bases that match TRBD2. Germline V lookup: CDR1 DFQATT, CDR2 SNEGSKA (reference sequence). This CDR3 is 14 amino acids long. The V gene end was trimmed by 4 bases and the J gene end by 9 bases; junction bases not matched to a gene: 10.

This clonotype was counted once. CDR3 DNA sequence: TGTGCCACCAGTGATTTTGGGGTAGGGGGCGAGAGCTCCTACAATGAGCAGTTCTTC. It encodes CATSDFGVGGESSYNEQFF. This chain connects TRBV24-1 to TRBJ2-1; 7 bases are a match to TRBD1. CDR1 KGHDR and CDR2 SFDVKD come from the germline V gene. The CDR3 length is 19 residues. With 1 base clipped from V and 0 bases from J, the junction kept 11 bases outside the gene matches.

This sequence joins TRBV20-1 and TRBJ2-7, with TRBD1 matching over 7 bases. Per germline, CDR1 DFQATT and CDR2 SNEGSKA (reference sequence). Trimming cost V 3 bases and J 6 bases; bases outside gene matches: 17. The CDR3 loop spans 16 amino acids. The CDR3 here is CSARDPRQGTSSEQYF. The CDR3 nucleotides read TGCAGTGCTAGGGACCCGCGACAGGGAACTTCGAGCGAGCAGTACTTC.

The V gene is TRBV29-1, the J gene TRBJ2-7; TRBD1 matches at 9 bases. After removal of 7 bases from V and 2 bases from J, the junction contained 9 bases not matched to a gene. Germline V lookup: CDR1 SQVTM, CDR2 ANQGSEA. The CDR3 extends over 14 amino acids. Here the CDR3 reads CSAARDRAPYEQYF. The CDR3 DNA is TGCAGCGCCGCCCGGGACAGGGCCCCCTACGAGCAGTACTTC.

V and J are TRBV7-2 and TRBJ2-5; 11 bases align to TRBD2. The CDR3 loop spans 20 amino acids. Trimming cost V 0 bases and J 3 bases; bases outside gene matches: 15. Germline CDR1 reads SGHTA; CDR2 reads FQGNSA. This chain's CDR3 is CASSLALYSSGRPNEETQYF. Written as DNA, the CDR3 is TGTGCCAGCAGCTTAGCCCTTTATTCTAGCGGGAGGCCCAACGAAGAGACCCAGTACTTC. The complete variable domain, with remaining parts taken from reference TRBV7-2 and TRBJ2-5, reads GAGVSQSPSNKVTEKGKDVELRCDPISGHTALYWYRQSLGQGLEFLIYFQGNSAPDKSGLPSDRFSAERTGGSVSTLTIQRTQQEDSAVYLCASSLALYSSGRPNEETQYFGPGTRLLVL.

This clonotype was observed a handful of times. This CDR3 is CSARDDTRGLGIQYF. CDR3 in DNA: TGCAGTGCTAGAGATGATACTCGCGGTTTAGGCATTCAGTACTTC. The chain couples TRBV20-1 to TRBJ2-4, with D unresolved. CDR1 is DFQATT, CDR2 SNEGSKA, per germline (reference sequence). The CDR3 contains 15 residues. V gave up 0 bases and J gave up 9 bases, with 18 bases separating them.

The CDR3 loop is CASSQGRGYYEQYF. The DNA of the CDR3 is TGCGCCAGCAGCCAGGGGCGGGGATACTACGAGCAGTACTTC. The chain employs TRBV4-1 and TRBJ2-7; a weak D match, TRBD2 (6 bases). The CDR3 extends over 14 amino acids. Germline CDR1 MGHRA, CDR2 YSYEKL. V was cut by 3 bases and J by 3 bases, with 12 bases left in between.

This clonotype was seen a handful of times. The rearrangement uses TRBV12-3 or TRBV12-4 and TRBJ2-1; D is unclear. V gave up 6 bases and J gave up 4 bases, with 19 bases separating them. The length of the CDR3 is 16 residues. The CDR3: CASRTLDLSWYNEQFF. The DNA of the CDR3 is TGTGCCAGCAGGACCCTGGACCTTTCCTGGTACAATGAGCAGTTCTTC.

This clonotype was observed a few times. The rearrangement joins TRBV27 to TRBJ2-7; TRBD1 is a possible D gene (5 bases). Trimming pared 6 bases from V and 6 bases from J, leaving 9 bases between. This CDR3 comprises 11 residues. Germline CDR1 is MNHEY and CDR2 is SMNVEV (reference sequence). The CDR3 loop is CASRRRGEQYF. The CDR3 DNA reads TGTGCCAGCAGACGTAGGGGCGAGCAGTACTTC.

This clonotype has only a few counts. The chain has TRBV20-1 and TRBJ2-4, with D maybe TRBD1 (6 bases). The end of the DNA is better explained by TRBJ2-7, so the J call may be wrong. Germline lookup yields CDR1 DFQATT and CDR2 SNEGSKA (reference sequence). This CDR3 region has 15 residues. The CDR3 DNA reads TGCAGTGCCACCAGCCCTTCAGGGGTTAGGTACGAGCAGTACTTC. Its protein product is CSATSPSGVRYEQYF.

The gene calls are TRBV2 and TRBJ1-5; D perhaps matches TRBD1 (6 bases). This CDR3 is 13 amino acids long. Germline CDR1 is SNHLY and CDR2 is FYNNEI. V was pared by 8 bases and J by 7 bases, with 15 bases between. DNA of the CDR3: TGTGCCAGCGTAAGACAGGCGGAACAGCCCCAGCATTTT. Translating gives CASVRQAEQPQHF. The full variable domain, rest sourced from reference TRBV2 and TRBJ1-5, is EPEVTQTPSHQVTQMGQEVILRCVPISNHLYFYWYRQILGQKVEFLVSFYNNEISEKSEIFDDQFSVERPDGSNFTLKIRSTKLEDSAMYFCASVRQAEQPQHFGDGTRLSIL.

The V call is TRBV20-1, the J call TRBJ1-1; no clear D. This CDR3 contains 12 residues. CDR1 DFQATT and CDR2 SNEGSKA come from the germline V gene (reference sequence). V lost 0 bases, J lost 4 bases, and 6 bases lay in between. CDR3 loop: CSARDLGTEAFF. DNA of the CDR3: TGCAGTGCTAGAGATCTGGGCACTGAAGCTTTCTTT.

The genes are TRBV2 and TRBJ2-7; D gene uncertain. Germline CDR1 and CDR2: SNHLY and FYNNEI. The CDR3 loop spans 12 amino acids. Trimming took off 8 bases at V and 3 bases at J, with 11 bases between the two ends. Here the CDR3 reads CASGLGDYEQYF. The CDR3 DNA follows: TGTGCCAGCGGGCTAGGAGACTACGAGCAGTACTTC.

This rearrangement joins TRBV20-1 to TRBJ1-6; 8 bases map to TRBD1. The germline CDR1 and CDR2 sequences are DFQATT and SNEGSKA (reference sequence). There are 13 residues in the CDR3. With V trimmed by 6 bases and J by 10 bases, 8 bases remained unmatched. CDR3 sequence reads: CSARTGSGSPLHF. CDR3 bases: TGCAGTGCGCGGACAGGGTCGGGGTCACCCCTCCACTTT.